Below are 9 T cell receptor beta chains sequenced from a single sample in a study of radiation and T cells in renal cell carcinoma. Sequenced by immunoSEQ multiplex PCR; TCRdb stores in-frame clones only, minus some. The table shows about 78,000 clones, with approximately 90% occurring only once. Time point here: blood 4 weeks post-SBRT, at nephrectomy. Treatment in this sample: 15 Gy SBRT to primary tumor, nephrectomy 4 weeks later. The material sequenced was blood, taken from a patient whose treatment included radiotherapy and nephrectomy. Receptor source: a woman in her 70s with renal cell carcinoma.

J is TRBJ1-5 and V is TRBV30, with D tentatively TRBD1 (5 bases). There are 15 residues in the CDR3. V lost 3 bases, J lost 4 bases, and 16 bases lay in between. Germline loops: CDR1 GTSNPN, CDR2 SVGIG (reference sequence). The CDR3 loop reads CAWRRTDRLNQPQHF. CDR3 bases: TGTGCCTGGAGAAGAACTGACAGACTAAATCAGCCCCAGCATTTT.

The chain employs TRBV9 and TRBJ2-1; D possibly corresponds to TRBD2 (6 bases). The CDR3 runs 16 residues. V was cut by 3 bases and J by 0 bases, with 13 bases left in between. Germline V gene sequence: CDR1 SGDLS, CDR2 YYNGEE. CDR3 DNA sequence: TGTGCCAGCAGCGCCGGGACTTGGGGCTCCTACAATGAGCAGTTCTTC. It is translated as CASSAGTWGSYNEQFF.

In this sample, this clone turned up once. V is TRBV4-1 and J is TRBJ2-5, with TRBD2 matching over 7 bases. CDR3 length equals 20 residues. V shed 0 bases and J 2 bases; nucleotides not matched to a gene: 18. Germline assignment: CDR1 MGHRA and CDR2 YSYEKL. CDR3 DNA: TGCGCCAGCAGCCAAGATGGAGGGCTAGCGGCGCCAGTACTACAAGAGACCCAGTACTTC. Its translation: CASSQDGGLAAPVLQETQYF.

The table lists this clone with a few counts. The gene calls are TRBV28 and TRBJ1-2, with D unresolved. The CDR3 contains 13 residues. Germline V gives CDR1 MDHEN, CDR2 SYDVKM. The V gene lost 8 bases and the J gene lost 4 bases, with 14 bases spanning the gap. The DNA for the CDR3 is TGTGCCAGCGCTGTCGCCCGGGGCTATGGCTACACCTTC. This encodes CASAVARGYGYTF.

CDR3 sequence reads: CASSRTGAMNTEAFF. For the CDR3, the DNA is TGTGCCAGCTCTCGGACAGGGGCTATGAACACTGAAGCTTTCTTT. The chain uses TRBV2 and TRBJ1-1; TRBD1 matches at 9 bases. Germline loops: CDR1 SNHLY, CDR2 FYNNEI. The J segment lost 0 bases and the V segment lost 8 bases, leaving 7 bases of the junction unmatched. The length of the CDR3 is 15 residues. Full variable domain (rest looked up from reference TRBV2 and TRBJ1-1): EPEVTQTPSHQVTQMGQEVILRCVPISNHLYFYWYRQILGQKVEFLVSFYNNEISEKSEIFDDQFSVERPDGSNFTLKIRSTKLEDSAMYFCASSRTGAMNTEAFFGQGTRLTVV.

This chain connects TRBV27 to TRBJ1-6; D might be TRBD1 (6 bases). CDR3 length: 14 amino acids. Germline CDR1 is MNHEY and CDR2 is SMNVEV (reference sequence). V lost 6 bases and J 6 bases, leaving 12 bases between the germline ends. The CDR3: CASSRDNLNSPLHF. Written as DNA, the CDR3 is TGTGCCAGCAGCCGGGACAACCTTAATTCACCCCTCCACTTT.

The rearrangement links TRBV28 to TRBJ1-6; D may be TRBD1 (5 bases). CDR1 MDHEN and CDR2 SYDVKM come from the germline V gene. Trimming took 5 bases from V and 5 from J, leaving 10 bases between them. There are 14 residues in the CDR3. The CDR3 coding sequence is TGTGCCAGCAGTCCGGGACGGCATAATTCACCCCTCCACTTT. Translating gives CASSPGRHNSPLHF.

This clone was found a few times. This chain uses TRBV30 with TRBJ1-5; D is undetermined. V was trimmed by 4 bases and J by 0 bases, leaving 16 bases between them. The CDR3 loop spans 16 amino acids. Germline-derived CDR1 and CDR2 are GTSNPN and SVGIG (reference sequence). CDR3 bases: TGTGCCTGGATCGTAGGCTCTGGAGATAGCAATCAGCCCCAGCATTTT. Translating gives CAWIVGSGDSNQPQHF.

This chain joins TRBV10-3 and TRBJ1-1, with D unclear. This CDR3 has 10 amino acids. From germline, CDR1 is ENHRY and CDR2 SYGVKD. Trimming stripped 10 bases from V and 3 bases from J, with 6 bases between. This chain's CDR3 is CATRDTEAFF. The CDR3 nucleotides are TGTGCCACCCGGGACACTGAAGCTTTCTTT.